This T cell receptor (beta chain) appears in the sequencing data of a study of OX40 agonist ivuxolimab in advanced cancers. This table comes from immunoSEQ multiplex PCR, and its TCRdb copy is limited to in-frame clones, with some not included. The table shows approximately 40,000 clones, with 85% to 90% occurring only once. Sequenced here: CD4+ or CD8+ T cells sorted from blood, sampled in a trial of the OX40 agonist ivuxolimab. This TCR was recovered from an adult with an advanced solid tumor such as melanoma, head and neck, liver or kidney cancer.

The CDR3, as DNA: TGTGCCAGCAGCGTAGTTGGGACGGAGACCTACGAGCAGTACTTC. It yields the protein CASSVVGTETYEQYF. This sequence joins TRBV9 and TRBJ2-5; D may be TRBD1 or TRBD2 (5 bases each). TRBJ2-7 explains the end of the DNA better; the J call may be wrong. This CDR3 contains 15 residues. The germline CDR1 and CDR2 sequences are SGDLS and YYNGEE.